The 14 T cell receptor beta chains reported below all come from one sample, sequenced in a study of blood T cell repertoires in COVID-19. Generated by immunoSEQ multiplex PCR, the TCRdb table keeps only in-frame clones and is missing some. The profile shows 220,000 or so clones, about 83% of them singletons. Sequencing was carried out using PBMCs or T cells enriched from blood (not recorded which). The receptors come from a woman aged 40 to 49 who had recovered from COVID-19.

For the CDR3, the DNA is TGTGCCAGCAGCAAACAGGGGAATGGGGGGACGCTGTTTTTT. Translating it yields CASSKQGNGGTLFF. The chain has TRBV7-8 and TRBJ2-2; D may be TRBD1 (7 bases). Germline CDR1 SGHVS, CDR2 FQNEAQ. The CDR3 covers 14 residues. V lost 5 bases, J lost 13 bases, and 20 bases lay in between.

This chain connects TRBV5-5 to TRBJ2-5; D is ambiguous. Trimming left V 1 base short and J 1 base short, with 14 bases between. The CDR3 is made up of 16 amino acids. The germline gives CDR1 SGHKS, CDR2 YYEKEE (reference sequence). Written as DNA, the CDR3 is TGTGCCAGCAGCTTGACGGCAGGATCAAGCCAAGAGACCCAGTACTTC. It is translated as CASSLTAGSSQETQYF.

This chain links TRBV24-1 with TRBJ1-2; D gene uncertain. V lost 5 bases and J lost 7, with 13 bases in between. The CDR3 length is 13 residues. Looked up from germline, CDR1 is KGHDR and CDR2 is SFDVKD. CDR3 protein: CATSVGRGGGYTF. DNA of the CDR3: TGTGCCACCAGTGTCGGACGCGGAGGTGGCTACACCTTC.

In this sample, this clone turned up once. The J gene is TRBJ2-1, the V gene TRBV5-1; 9 nucleotides match TRBD1. Looked up from germline, CDR1 is SGHRS and CDR2 is YFSETQ. The CDR3 contains 14 residues. The V segment lost 2 bases and the J segment 7 bases; nucleotides outside the gene matches: 4. The DNA of the CDR3 is TGCGCCAGCAGCTTCGGGACAGGGTCTAATGAGCAGTTCTTC. It yields the protein CASSFGTGSNEQFF.

The genes are TRBV5-1 and TRBJ2-1; no reliable D call. The germline V gene encodes CDR1 SGHRS and CDR2 YFSETQ. The CDR3 contains 14 residues. Between the trimmed V and J ends, which lost 1 base and 6 bases, there was a span of 11 bases. CDR3 in amino acids: CASSLSPGSNEQFF. Written as DNA, the CDR3 is TGCGCCAGCAGCTTGTCTCCCGGGTCCAATGAGCAGTTCTTC.

The chain carries TRBV28 and TRBJ2-2; 12 nucleotides agree with TRBD2. Trimming cost V 7 bases and J 4 bases; bases outside gene matches: 1. Germline-derived CDR1 and CDR2 are MDHEN and SYDVKM. The CDR3 consists of 14 residues. This CDR3 is CASTSGRGTGELFF. The DNA of the CDR3 is TGTGCCAGCACTAGCGGGAGGGGCACCGGGGAGCTGTTTTTT.

The genes are TRBV4-2 and TRBJ2-3, with D possibly TRBD2 on 5 matching bases. Germline-derived CDR1 and CDR2 are LGHNA and YNFKEQ. This CDR3 is built from 16 residues. The V and J ends lost 1 base and 1 base respectively, with 12 bases between them. The CDR3 DNA is TGTGCCAGCAGCCAAGCCCCTGGGAGTGGCACAGATACGCAGTATTTT. Protein: CASSQAPGSGTDTQYF.

The gene calls are TRBV28 and TRBJ1-2; maybe TRBD1 (6 bases). The CDR3 length is 15 residues. Per the germline V gene, CDR1 is MDHEN and CDR2 is SYDVKM. V was cut by 5 bases and J by 8 bases, with 21 bases left in between. CDR3 coding DNA: TGTGCCAGCAGTCTTACCCCTCACAGGGATCAAGGCTACACCTTC. Translated, it gives CASSLTPHRDQGYTF.

The chain employs TRBV2 and TRBJ2-1; 7 positions match TRBD2. The germline gives CDR1 SNHLY, CDR2 FYNNEI. CDR3 length: 15 amino acids. J lost 9 bases, V lost 6 bases, and 14 bases had no gene match. This chain's CDR3 is CASRPRSGTEGEQFF. The CDR3 bases are TGTGCCAGCAGGCCGAGGAGCGGGACCGAGGGTGAGCAGTTCTTC.

This chain uses TRBV19 with TRBJ1-5, with D hard to call. The germline V gene encodes CDR1 LNHDA and CDR2 SQIVND (reference sequence). With 6 bases removed from V and 4 bases from J, the gap between germline ends came to 13 bases. The CDR3 has 14 residues. In DNA, the CDR3 is TGTGCCAGTAGATCTGGAGGGTATAATCAGCCCCAGCATTTT. It codes for CASRSGGYNQPQHF. The full variable domain, with the rest looked up from reference TRBV19 and TRBJ1-5, is DGGITQSPKYLFRKEGQNVTLSCEQNLNHDAMYWYRQDPGQGLRLIYYSQIVNDFQKGDIAEGYSVSREKKESFPLTVTSAQKNPTAFYLCASRSGGYNQPQHFGDGTRLSIL.

This chain uses TRBV29-1 with TRBJ1-2, with 9 bases fitting TRBD1. V lost 2 bases to trimming and J lost 6 bases; unmatched junction nucleotides: 7. Germline lookup yields CDR1 SQVTM and CDR2 ANQGSEA. CDR3 length equals 14 residues. DNA for the CDR3: TGCAGCGTTGAAAACAGGGGGCAGGTGGATGGCTACACCTTC. It codes for CSVENRGQVDGYTF. Full variable domain (rest looked up from reference TRBV29-1 and TRBJ1-2): SAVISQKPSRDICQRGTSLTIQCQVDSQVTMMFWYRQQPGQSLTLIATANQGSEATYESGFVIDKFPISRPNLTFSTLTVSNMSPEDSSIYLCSVENRGQVDGYTFGSGTRLTVV.

The chain links TRBV29-1 to TRBJ2-7; 10 bases match TRBD2. The junction had 8 bases not matched to a gene; V was cut back by 3 bases and J by 3 bases. The length of the CDR3 is 15 residues. CDR1 SQVTM and CDR2 ANQGSEA come from the germline V gene. CDR3 region: CSVEGTSAYVYEQYV. The DNA for the CDR3 is TGCAGCGTTGAGGGGACTAGCGCCTATGTCTACGAGCAGTACGTC.

CDR3 loop: CASSQGTGGYGYTF. CDR3 bases: TGTGCCAGCAGCCAAGGGACAGGGGGGTATGGCTACACCTTC. This chain connects TRBV3-1 (or the pseudogene TRBV3-2) to TRBJ1-2; 10 nucleotides match TRBD1. CDR1 and CDR2 from the germline V gene are LGHDT and YNNKEL (reference sequence). The CDR3 is made up of 14 amino acids. V dropped 1 base and J dropped 5; count of bases not matched to a gene: 1.

DNA of the CDR3: TGTGCCAGCAGGACCCACGGTAGGGGGCTCAGAGGCTACACCTTC. Amino acids: CASRTHGRGLRGYTF. V is TRBV28 and J is TRBJ1-2; 7 nucleotides agree with TRBD1. J lost 8 bases, V lost 6 bases, and 15 bases had no gene match. The CDR3 has 15 residues. Germline values: CDR1 MDHEN, CDR2 SYDVKM.